The 7 T cell receptor beta chains below were found in one sample sequenced in a study of OX40 agonist ivuxolimab in advanced cancers. Measured with immunoSEQ multiplex PCR; TCRdb has only the in-frame clones, and not every one. The repertoire holds tens of thousands of clones, with roughly 84% as singletons. Sequences were derived from CD4+ or CD8+ T cells sorted from blood, sampled in a trial of the OX40 agonist ivuxolimab. The receptors originated from an adult with an advanced solid tumor such as melanoma, head and neck, liver or kidney cancer.

The rearrangement uses TRBV4-3 and TRBJ1-1; TRBD1 might be the D (5 bases). This CDR3 contains 13 residues. With 0 bases removed from V and 11 bases from J, the gap between germline ends came to 13 bases. Looked up from germline, CDR1 is LGHNA and CDR2 is YSLEER. The CDR3 loop is CASSQEEGGGAFF. The CDR3 DNA follows: TGCGCCAGCAGCCAAGAAGAGGGTGGGGGTGCTTTCTTT.

This clone came up a few times. V and J are TRBV7-9 and TRBJ1-2, with TRBD1 identical over 8 bases. Germline loops: CDR1 SEHNR, CDR2 FQNEAQ (reference sequence). This CDR3 contains 16 residues. V shed 1 base, J shed 3 bases, and the junction held 7 bases outside the gene matches. CDR3 region: CASSLGPGGADYGYTF. Written as DNA, the CDR3 is TGTGCCAGCAGCTTAGGCCCAGGGGGCGCCGACTATGGCTACACCTTC.

The chain has TRBV29-1 and TRBJ1-1; a possible D gene is TRBD1 (6 bases). V was cut by 6 bases and J by 5 bases, with 16 bases left in between. In germline, CDR1 is SQVTM, CDR2 ANQGSEA. The CDR3 contains 13 residues. The chain's CDR3 is CSVSDFQGTEAFF. The CDR3 region has the DNA TGCAGCGTATCAGACTTTCAGGGGACTGAAGCTTTCTTT.

J is TRBJ2-7 and V is TRBV7-2, with D perhaps TRBD1 (5 bases). V shed 8 bases and J shed 3 bases, with 8 bases lying between them. The CDR3 is 11 residues long. From germline, CDR1 is SGHTA and CDR2 FQGNSA. This CDR3 reads CASGAHYEQYF. The CDR3 coding sequence is TGTGCCAGCGGGGCCCACTACGAGCAGTACTTC.

This clone was observed a handful of times. The V gene is TRBV5-8, the J gene TRBJ1-2, with TRBD1 identical over 9 bases. Per germline, CDR1 SGHTS and CDR2 YDEGEE. V shed 2 bases and J 8 bases; nucleotides not matched to a gene: 4. This CDR3 region has 13 residues. DNA for the CDR3: TGTGCCAGCAGCTTACAGGGGGCGCGGGGCTACACCTTC. This encodes CASSLQGARGYTF.

The chain links TRBV19 to TRBJ2-1, with a weak D call TRBD2 (5 bases). Germline CDR1 and CDR2: LNHDA and SQIVND (reference sequence). The germline V and J ends were trimmed by 3 bases and 7 bases, with 10 bases remaining between them. The CDR3 contains 13 residues. The CDR3 DNA follows: TGTGCCAGTAGTATCCTTGGCGGGAATGAGCAGTTCTTC. Amino acids: CASSILGGNEQFF.

The chain has TRBV4-1 and TRBJ2-3, with D unresolved. Germline-derived CDR1 and CDR2 are MGHRA and YSYEKL. The CDR3 is 14 amino acids. The V end lost 1 base, the J end lost 0 bases, and 5 bases lay between the germline ends. Here the CDR3 DNA reads TGCGCCAGCAGCCAAGGTATCAGCACAGATACGCAGTATTTT. Its translation: CASSQGISTDTQYF.